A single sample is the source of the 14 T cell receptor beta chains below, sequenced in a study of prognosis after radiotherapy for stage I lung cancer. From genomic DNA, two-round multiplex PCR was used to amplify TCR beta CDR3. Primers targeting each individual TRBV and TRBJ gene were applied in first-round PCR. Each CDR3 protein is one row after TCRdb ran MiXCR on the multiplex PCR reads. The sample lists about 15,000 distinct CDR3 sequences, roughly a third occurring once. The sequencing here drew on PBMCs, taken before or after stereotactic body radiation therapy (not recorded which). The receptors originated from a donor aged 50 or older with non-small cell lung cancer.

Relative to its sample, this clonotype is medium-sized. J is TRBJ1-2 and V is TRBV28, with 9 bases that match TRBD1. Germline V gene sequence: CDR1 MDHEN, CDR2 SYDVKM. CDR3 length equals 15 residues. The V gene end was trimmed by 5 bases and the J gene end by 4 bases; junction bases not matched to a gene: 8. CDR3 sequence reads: CASSRTGVLGYGYTF. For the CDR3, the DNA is TGTGCCAGCAGTAGGACAGGGGTTTTGGGCTATGGCTACACCTTC.

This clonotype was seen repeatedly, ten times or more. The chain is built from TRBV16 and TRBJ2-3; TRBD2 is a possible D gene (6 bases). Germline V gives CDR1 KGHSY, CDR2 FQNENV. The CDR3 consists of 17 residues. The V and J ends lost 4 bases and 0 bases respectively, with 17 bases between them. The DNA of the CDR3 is TGTGCCAGCAGCCTATACGGGAGTTTGGGTAGCACAGATACGCAGTATTTT. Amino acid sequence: CASSLYGSLGSTDTQYF.

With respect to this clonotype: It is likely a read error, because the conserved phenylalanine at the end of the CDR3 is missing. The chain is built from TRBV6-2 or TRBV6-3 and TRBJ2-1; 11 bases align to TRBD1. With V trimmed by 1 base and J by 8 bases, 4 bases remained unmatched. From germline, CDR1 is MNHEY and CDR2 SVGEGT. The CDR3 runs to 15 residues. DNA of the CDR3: TGTGCCAGCAGTTACTATGGGACAGGGGGATATGAGCAGTTCATC. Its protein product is CASSYYGTGGYEQFI.

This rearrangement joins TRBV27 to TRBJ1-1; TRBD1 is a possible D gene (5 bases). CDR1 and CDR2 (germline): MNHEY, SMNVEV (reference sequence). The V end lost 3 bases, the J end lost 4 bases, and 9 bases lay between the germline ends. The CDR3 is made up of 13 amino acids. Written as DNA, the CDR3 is TGTGCCAGCAGTTTCCTGGGGCCCACTGAAGCTTTCTTT. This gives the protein CASSFLGPTEAFF.

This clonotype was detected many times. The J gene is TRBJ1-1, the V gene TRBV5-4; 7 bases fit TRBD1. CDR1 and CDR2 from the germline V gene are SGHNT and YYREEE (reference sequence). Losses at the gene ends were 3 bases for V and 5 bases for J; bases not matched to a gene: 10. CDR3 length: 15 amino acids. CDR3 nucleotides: TGTGCCAGCAGCTATACAAGGAGGGGACAGACTGAAGCTTTCTTT. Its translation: CASSYTRRGQTEAFF.

CDR3 protein: CASRGVTPITDTQYF. The CDR3 nucleotides read TGTGCCAGCAGGGGGGTTACACCCATCACAGATACGCAGTATTTT. This chain links TRBV28 with TRBJ2-3; D may correspond to TRBD1 or TRBD2 (5 bases each). This CDR3 contains 15 residues. V lost 6 bases to trimming and J lost 2 bases, with 15 bases between them. CDR1 is MDHEN and CDR2 is SYDVKM in the germline V gene.

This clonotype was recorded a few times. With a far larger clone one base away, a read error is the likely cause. CDR3 protein: CASSDEGSTGELFF. DNA of the CDR3: TGTGCCAGCAGTGACGAAGGGTCCACCGGGGAGCTGTTTTTT. The chain joins TRBV6-2 or TRBV6-3 to TRBJ2-2; D unclear. The CDR3 loop spans 14 amino acids. CDR1 is MNHEY, CDR2 SVGEGT, per germline. V lost 5 bases, J lost 4 bases, and 11 bases lay in between.

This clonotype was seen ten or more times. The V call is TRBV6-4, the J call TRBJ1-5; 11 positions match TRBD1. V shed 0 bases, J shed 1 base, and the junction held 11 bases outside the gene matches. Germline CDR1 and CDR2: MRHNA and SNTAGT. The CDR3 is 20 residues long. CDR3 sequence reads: CASSDSIEDRGRGSNQPQHF. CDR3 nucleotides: TGTGCCAGCAGTGACTCGATCGAGGACAGGGGGCGAGGGAGCAATCAGCCCCAGCATTTT.

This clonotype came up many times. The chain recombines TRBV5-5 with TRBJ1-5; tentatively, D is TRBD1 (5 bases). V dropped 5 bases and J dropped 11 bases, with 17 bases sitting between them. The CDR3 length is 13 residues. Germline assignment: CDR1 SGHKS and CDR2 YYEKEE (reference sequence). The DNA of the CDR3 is TGTGCCAGCAGTCATACGTGGGAAGGGGCCCAGCATTTT. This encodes CASSHTWEGAQHF.

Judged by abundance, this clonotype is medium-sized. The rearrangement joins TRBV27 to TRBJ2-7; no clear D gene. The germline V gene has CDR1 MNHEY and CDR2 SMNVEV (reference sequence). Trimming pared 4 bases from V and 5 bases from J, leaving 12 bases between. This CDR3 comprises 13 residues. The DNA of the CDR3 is TGTGCCAGCAGTTCCCGCGACAAGGACGAGCAGTACTTC. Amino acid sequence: CASSSRDKDEQYF.

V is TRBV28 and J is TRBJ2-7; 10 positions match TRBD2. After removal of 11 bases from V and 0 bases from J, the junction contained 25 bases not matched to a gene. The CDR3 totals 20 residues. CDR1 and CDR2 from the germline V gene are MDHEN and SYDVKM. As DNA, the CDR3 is TGTGCCCAGCCCCCTTTAAAGCGGGAGGGGAGACAGTTTCACTCCTACGAGCAGTACTTC. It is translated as CAQPPLKREGRQFHSYEQYF. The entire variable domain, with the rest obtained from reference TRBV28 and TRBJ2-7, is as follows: DVKVTQSSRYLVKRTGEKVFLECVQDMDHENMFWYRQDPGLGLRLIYFSYDVKMKEKGDIPEGYSVSREKKERFSLILESASTNQTSMYLCAQPPLKREGRQFHSYEQYFGPGTRLTVT.

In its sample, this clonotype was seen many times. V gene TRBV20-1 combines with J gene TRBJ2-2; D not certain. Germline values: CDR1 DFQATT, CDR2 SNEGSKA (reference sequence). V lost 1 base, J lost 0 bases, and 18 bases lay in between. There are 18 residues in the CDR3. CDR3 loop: CSARGQHSNFANTGELFF. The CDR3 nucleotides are TGCAGTGCTAGAGGACAACACTCAAACTTCGCGAACACCGGGGAGCTGTTTTTT.

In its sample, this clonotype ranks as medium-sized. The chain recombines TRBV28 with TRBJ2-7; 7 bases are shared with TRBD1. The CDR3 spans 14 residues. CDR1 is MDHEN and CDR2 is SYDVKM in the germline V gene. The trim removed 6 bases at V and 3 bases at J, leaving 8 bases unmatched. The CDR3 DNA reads TGTGCCAGCAGGTCCGGGACAGACTACTACGAGCAGTACTTC. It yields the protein CASRSGTDYYEQYF.

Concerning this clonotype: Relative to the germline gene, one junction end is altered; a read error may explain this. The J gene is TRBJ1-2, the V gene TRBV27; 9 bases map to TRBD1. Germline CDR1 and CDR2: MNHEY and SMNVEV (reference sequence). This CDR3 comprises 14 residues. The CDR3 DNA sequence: TGTGCCAGCGGGCGACAGGGGGTTTTGGATGGCAACACCTTC. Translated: CASGRQGVLDGNTF.